This TCR beta chain was sequenced during a study of cytomegalovirus exposure and HLA in healthy donors. The PCR used 60 Vbeta and 13 Jbeta primers. The method was immunoSEQ multiplex PCR; TCRdb's version includes in-frame clones alone and lacks a portion of them. In total, the table holds 85,000 to 110,000 clones. V was clipped by 10 bases and J by 4 bases, with 14 bases between them. The CDR3 length is 12 residues. Germline CDR1 MNHNY, CDR2 SVGAGI (reference sequence). Concerning this clone itself: Its antigen remains unknown.

Study-wide results and caveats: A classifier reportedly called cytomegalovirus status with high sensitivity and specificity. Later work found that TCR association rates differed between HLA loci; DRB1 had the most and HLA-C the fewest.

This rearrangement joins TRBV6-6 to TRBJ2-7; D gene uncertain. The sequence derives from a man aged 35 to 55 in good health and CMV-seronegative. The material sequenced was PBMCs. CDR3 protein: CATADNLYEQYF. The CDR3 DNA sequence: TGTGCCACCGCCGACAACCTTTACGAGCAGTACTTC.